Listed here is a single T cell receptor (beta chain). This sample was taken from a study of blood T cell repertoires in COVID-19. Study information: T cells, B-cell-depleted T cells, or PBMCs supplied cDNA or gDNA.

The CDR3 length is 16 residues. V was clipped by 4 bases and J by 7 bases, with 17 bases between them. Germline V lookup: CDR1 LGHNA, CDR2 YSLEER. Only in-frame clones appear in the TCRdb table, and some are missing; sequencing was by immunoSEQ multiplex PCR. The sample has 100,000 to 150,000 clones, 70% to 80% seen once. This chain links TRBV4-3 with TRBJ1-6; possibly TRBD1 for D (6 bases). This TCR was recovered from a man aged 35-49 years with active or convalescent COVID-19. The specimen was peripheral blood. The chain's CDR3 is CASSPGTLKGNSPLHF. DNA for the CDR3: TGCGCCAGCAGCCCCGGGACACTGAAGGGCAATTCACCCCTCCACTTT.